A selection of T cell receptor beta chains follows, all from one sample in a study of cytomegalovirus exposure and HLA in healthy donors. Some clones are missing from TCRdb's copy, which holds only in-frame ones; the method was immunoSEQ multiplex PCR. The table lists 85,000 to 100,000 clones, more than 60% of them singletons. The sequenced material came from PBMCs. These receptors came from a human donor in good health. Both conserved end residues are part of each CDR3. Part of the rows lack a size; the others show once, few, many or a class for expanded clones.

>-|TRBV7-8|TRBJ1-2
CASSLRQGGGYTF
>-|TRBV29-1|TRBJ2-7
CSGLQGSAYEQYF
>-|TRBV2|TRBJ2-1
CAFARTSTYNEQFF
>-|TRBV7-9|TRBJ2-2
CASSGSSGSYTGELFF
>-|TRBV18|TRBJ1-2
CASSPRTSQGGDGYTF
>-|TRBV7-9|TRBJ2-3
CASSLARLAGSRDTQYF
>-|TRBV11-2|TRBJ1-1
CASSHQGGNTEAFF
>once|TRBV5-5|TRBJ2-5
CASSTGTGGLREETQYF
>-|TRBV11-2|TRBJ1-5
CASSLDQTGAQPQHF
>-|TRBV2|TRBJ2-1
CASSEAPVGVAGGLRFF
>-|TRBV5-4|TRBJ2-7
CASSLKRGAEQYF
>once|TRBV19|TRBJ2-7
CASSIQGTYEQYF
>few|TRBV25-1|TRBJ1-2
CASSEYGTAYGYTF
>-|TRBV6-1|TRBJ2-5
CASSATSGGSQETQYF
>-|TRBV2|TRBJ1-3
CASSGPSGIRNTIYF
>-|TRBV5-1|TRBJ1-3
CASSLRPLGSGNTIYF
>-|TRBV5-1|TRBJ1-2
CASSLMDNNYGYTF
>-|TRBV5-1|TRBJ2-7
CASRTDSSQSYEQYF
>-|TRBV5-1|TRBJ2-2
CASSMAGGRTGELFF
>-|TRBV30|TRBJ1-5
CAWSAGVGQPQHF
>few|TRBV7-2|TRBJ1-5
CASAGGVNQPQHF
>-|TRBV7-9|TRBJ2-4
CASSYPPGAPEKNIQYF
>-|TRBV2|TRBJ1-6
CASRRDRNSPLHF
>-|TRBV5-1|TRBJ2-3
CASSLASSGRTDTQYF